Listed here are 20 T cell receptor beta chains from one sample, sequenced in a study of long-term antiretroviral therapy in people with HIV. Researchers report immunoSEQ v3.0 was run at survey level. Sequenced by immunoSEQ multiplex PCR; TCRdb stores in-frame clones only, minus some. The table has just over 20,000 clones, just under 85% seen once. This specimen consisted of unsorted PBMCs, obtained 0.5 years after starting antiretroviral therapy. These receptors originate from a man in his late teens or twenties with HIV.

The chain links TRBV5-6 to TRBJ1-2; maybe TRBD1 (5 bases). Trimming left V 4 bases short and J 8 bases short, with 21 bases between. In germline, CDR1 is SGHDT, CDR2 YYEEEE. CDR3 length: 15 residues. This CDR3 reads CASSTGLPGRGGYTF. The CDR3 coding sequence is TGTGCCAGCAGCACTGGTCTCCCAGGGAGGGGAGGCTACACCTTC.

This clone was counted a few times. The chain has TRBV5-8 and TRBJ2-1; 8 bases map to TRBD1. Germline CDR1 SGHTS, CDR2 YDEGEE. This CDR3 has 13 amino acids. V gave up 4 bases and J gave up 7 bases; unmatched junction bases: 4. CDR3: CASSERQGNEQFF. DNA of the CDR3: TGTGCCAGCAGCGAACGACAGGGGAATGAGCAGTTCTTC.

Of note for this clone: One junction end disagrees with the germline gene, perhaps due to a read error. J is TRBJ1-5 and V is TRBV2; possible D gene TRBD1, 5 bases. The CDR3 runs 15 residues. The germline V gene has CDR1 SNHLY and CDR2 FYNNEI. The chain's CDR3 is CASSEGVGGDQPQHF. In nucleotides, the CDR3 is TGTGCCAGCAGCGAAGGGGTGGGGGGGGATCAGCCCCAGCATTTT.

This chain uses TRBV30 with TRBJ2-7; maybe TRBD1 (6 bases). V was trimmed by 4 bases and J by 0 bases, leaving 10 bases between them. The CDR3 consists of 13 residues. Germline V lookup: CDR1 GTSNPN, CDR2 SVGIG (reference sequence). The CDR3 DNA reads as TGTGCCTGGACAGGGGCAAGCTCCTACGAGCAGTACTTC. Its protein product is CAWTGASSYEQYF. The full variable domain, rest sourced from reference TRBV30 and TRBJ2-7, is SQTIHQWPATLVQPVGSPLSLECTVEGTSNPNLYWYRQAAGRGLQLLFYSVGIGQISSEVPQNLSASRPQDRQFILSSKKLLLSDSGFYLCAWTGASSYEQYFGPGTRLTVT.

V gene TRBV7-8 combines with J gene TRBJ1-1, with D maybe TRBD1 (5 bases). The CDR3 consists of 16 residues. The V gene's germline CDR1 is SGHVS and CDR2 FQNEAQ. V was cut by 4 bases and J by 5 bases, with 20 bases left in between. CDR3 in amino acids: CASSYALQGRGTEAFF. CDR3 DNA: TGTGCCAGCAGCTATGCTCTCCAGGGTAGGGGAACTGAAGCTTTCTTT.

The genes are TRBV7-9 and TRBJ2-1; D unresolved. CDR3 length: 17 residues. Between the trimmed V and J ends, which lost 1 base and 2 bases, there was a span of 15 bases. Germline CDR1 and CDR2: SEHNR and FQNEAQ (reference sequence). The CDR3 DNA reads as TGTGCCAGCAGCTTAGTGGTAGATAAAGCTACCTACAATGAGCAGTTCTTC. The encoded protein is CASSLVVDKATYNEQFF.

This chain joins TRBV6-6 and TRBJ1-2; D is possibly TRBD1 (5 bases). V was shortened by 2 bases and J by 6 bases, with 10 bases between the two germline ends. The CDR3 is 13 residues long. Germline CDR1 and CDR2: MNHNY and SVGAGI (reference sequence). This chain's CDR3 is CASSYGSGNGYTF. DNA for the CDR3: TGTGCCAGCAGTTACGGGTCAGGGAATGGCTACACCTTC.

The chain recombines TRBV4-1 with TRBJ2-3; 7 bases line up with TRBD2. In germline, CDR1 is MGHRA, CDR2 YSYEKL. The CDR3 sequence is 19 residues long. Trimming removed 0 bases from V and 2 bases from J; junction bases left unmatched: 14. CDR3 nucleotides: TGCGCCAGCAGCCAAGAGGGAGGGCGGACTATGCTTAACACAGATACGCAGTATTTT. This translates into CASSQEGGRTMLNTDTQYF.

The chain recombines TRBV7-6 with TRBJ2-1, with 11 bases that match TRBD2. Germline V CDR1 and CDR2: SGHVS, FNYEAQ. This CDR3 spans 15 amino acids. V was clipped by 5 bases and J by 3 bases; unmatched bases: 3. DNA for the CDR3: TGTGCCAGCAGCAGAACTAGCGGGAGCTACAATGAGCAGTTCTTC. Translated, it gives CASSRTSGSYNEQFF.

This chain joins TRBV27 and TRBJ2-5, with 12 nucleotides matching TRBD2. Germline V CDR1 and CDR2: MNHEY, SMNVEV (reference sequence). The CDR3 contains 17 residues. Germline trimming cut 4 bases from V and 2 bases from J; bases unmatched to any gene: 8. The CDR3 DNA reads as TGTGCCAGCAGTTCTTGGACTAGCGGGGATCTTCAAGAGACCCAGTACTTC. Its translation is CASSSWTSGDLQETQYF.

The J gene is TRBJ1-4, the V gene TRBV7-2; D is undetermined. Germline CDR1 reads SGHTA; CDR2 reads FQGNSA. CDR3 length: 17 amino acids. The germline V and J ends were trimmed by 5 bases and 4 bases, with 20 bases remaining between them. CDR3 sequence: CASSVPTGAEFNEKLFF. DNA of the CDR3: TGTGCCAGCAGCGTACCGACCGGAGCAGAGTTTAATGAAAAACTGTTTTTT.

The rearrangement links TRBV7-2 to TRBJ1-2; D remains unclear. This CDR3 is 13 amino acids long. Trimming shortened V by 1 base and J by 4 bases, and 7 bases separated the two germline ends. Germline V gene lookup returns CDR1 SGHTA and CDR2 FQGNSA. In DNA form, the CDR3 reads TGTGCCAGCAGCTTAGAGTCAGCCTATGGCTACACCTTC. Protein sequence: CASSLESAYGYTF.

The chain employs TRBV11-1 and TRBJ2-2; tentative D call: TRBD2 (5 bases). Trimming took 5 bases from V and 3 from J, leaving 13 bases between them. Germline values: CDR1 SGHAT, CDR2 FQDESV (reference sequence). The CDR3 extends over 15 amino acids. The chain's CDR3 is CASSAPPGDTGELFF. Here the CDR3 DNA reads TGTGCCAGCAGCGCCCCCCCCGGGGACACCGGGGAGCTGTTTTTT.

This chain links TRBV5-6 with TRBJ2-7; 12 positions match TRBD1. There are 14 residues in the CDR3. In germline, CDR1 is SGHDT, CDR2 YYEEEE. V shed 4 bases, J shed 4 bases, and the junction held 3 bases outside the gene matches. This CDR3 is CASSPGQGAYEQYF. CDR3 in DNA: TGTGCCAGCAGCCCGGGACAGGGGGCGTACGAGCAGTACTTC.

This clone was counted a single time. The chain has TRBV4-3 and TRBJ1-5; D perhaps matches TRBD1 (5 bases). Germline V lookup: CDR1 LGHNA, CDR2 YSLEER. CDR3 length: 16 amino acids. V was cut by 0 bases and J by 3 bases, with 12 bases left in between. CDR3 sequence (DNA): TGCGCCAGCAGCCAAGATCTTTTCAGGGCCAATCAGCCCCAGCATTTT. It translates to CASSQDLFRANQPQHF.

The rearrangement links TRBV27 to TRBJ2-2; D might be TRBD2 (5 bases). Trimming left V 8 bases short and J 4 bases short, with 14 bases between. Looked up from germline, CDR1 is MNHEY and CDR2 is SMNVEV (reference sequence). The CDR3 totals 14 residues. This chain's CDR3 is CASRTFSSTGELFF. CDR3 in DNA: TGTGCCAGCCGGACTTTCTCTTCCACCGGGGAGCTGTTTTTT.

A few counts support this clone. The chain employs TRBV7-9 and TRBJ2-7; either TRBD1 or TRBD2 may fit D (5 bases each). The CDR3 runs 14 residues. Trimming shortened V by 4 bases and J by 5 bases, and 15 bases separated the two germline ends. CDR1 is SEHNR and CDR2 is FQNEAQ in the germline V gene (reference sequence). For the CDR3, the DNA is TGTGCCAGCAGCTCTTCCTGGGGGACCCACGAGCAGTACTTC. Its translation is CASSSSWGTHEQYF.

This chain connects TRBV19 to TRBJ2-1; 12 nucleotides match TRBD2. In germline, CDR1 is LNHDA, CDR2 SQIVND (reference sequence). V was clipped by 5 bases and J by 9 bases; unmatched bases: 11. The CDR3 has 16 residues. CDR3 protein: CASSLIWLAGGGEQFF. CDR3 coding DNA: TGTGCCAGTAGTTTGATTTGGCTAGCGGGGGGGGGTGAGCAGTTCTTC.

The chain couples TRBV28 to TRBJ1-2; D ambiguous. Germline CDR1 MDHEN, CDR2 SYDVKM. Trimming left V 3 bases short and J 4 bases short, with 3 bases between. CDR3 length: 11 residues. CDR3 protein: CASSFGYGYTF. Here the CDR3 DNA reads TGTGCCAGCAGTTTTGGCTATGGCTACACCTTC.

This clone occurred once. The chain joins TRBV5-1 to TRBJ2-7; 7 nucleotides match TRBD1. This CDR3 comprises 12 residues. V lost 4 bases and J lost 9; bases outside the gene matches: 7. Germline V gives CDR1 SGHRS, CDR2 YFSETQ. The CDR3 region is CASSGGQDWQYF. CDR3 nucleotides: TGCGCCAGCAGCGGTGGACAGGACTGGCAGTACTTC.